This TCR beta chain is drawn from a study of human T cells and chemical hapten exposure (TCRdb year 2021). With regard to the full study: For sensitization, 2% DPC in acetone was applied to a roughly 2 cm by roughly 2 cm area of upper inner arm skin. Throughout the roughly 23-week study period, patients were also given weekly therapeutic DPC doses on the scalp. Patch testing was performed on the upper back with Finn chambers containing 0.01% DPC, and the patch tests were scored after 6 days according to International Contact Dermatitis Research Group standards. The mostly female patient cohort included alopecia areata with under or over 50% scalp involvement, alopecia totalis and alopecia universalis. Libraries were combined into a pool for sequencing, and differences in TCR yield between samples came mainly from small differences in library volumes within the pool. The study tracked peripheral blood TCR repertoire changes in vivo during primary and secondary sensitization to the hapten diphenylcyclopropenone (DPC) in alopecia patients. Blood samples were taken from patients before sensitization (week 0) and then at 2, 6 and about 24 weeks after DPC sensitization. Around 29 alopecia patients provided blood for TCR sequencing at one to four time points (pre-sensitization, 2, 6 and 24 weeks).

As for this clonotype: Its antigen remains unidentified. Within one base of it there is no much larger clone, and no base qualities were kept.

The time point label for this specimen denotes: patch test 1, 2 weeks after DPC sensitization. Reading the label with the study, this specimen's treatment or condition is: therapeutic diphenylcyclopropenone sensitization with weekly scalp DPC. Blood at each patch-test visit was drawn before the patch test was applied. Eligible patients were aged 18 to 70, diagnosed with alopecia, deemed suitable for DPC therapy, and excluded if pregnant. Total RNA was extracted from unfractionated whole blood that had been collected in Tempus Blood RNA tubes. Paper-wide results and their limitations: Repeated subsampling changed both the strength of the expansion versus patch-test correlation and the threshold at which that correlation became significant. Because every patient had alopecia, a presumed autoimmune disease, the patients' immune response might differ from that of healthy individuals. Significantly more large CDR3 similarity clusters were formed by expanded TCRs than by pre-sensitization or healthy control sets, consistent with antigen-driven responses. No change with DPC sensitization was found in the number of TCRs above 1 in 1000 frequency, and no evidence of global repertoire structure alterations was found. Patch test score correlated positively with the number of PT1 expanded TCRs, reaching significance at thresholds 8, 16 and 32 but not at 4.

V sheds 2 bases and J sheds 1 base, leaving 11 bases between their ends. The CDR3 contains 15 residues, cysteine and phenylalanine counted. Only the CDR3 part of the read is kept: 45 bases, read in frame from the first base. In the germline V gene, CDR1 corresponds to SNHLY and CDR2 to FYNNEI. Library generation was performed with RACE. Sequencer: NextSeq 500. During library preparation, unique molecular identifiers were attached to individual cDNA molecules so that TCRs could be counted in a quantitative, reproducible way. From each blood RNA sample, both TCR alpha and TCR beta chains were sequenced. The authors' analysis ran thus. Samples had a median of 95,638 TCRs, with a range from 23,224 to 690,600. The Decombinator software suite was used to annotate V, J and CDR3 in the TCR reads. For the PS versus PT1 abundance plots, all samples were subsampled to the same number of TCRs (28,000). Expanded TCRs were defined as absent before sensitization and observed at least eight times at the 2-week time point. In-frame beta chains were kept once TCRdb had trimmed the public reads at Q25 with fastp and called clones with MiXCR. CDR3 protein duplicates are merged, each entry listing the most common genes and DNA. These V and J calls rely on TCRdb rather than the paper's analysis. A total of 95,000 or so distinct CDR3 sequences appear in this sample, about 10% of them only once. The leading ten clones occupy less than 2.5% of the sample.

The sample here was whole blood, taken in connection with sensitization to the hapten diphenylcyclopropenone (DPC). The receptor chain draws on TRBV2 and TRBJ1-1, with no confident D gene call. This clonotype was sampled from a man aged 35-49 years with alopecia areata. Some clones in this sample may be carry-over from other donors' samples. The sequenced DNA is TGTGCCAGCAGTGAATGGCGGCCGTCGAACACTGAAGCTTTCTTT. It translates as CASSEWRPSNTEAFF.